Listed below are T cell receptor beta chains from one sample, sequenced in a study of T cell responses to AZD1222 COVID-19 vaccine. The data were produced by immunoSEQ multiplex PCR, yet TCRdb's version contains in-frame clones alone and is incomplete. The data contain approximately 180,000 clones, approximately 92% of them singletons. The sample here was peripheral blood, taken 28 days after the second dose of the MenACWY control vaccine. The receptors stem from an adult who received the MenACWY meningococcal vaccine as a control. The CDR3 runs from the conserved cysteine through the conserved F or W. The D gene is left open where the match is weak. Expanded clones get a size class; other rows say once, few or many, or leave the size out.

d_gene,v_gene,abundance,j_gene,CDR3nt,CDR3aa
.,TRBV18,.,TRBJ1-5,TGTGCCAGCTCACCAGGGAGTAGCAATCAGCCCCAGCATTTT,CASSPGSSNQPQHF
.,TRBV15,.,TRBJ1-2,TGTGCCACCAGCAGAGGCCGGTTCAAGGGGGGCTACACCTTC,CATSRGRFKGGYTF
.,TRBV19,.,TRBJ2-7,TGTGCCAGTAGCAGACAGCCCTCCTACGAGCAGTACTTC,CASSRQPSYEQYF
.,TRBV29-1,.,TRBJ1-4,TGCAGCGTTGGGTCAACCGGGACGTTTAATGAAAAACTGTTTTTT,CSVGSTGTFNEKLFF
.,TRBV3-1/TRBV3-2,once,TRBJ2-7,TGTGCCAGCAGCCAAAGGGGGTATGAGCAGTACTTC,CASSQRGYEQYF
TRBD1,TRBV2,.,TRBJ1-2,TGTGCCAGCGGTCGGGACAGATATGGCTACACCTTC,CASGRDRYGYTF
.,TRBV6-5,.,TRBJ1-4,TGTGCCAGCACGCGGGGCTCGGGAACTAATGAAAAACTGTTTTTT,CASTRGSGTNEKLFF
.,TRBV21-1,.,TRBJ2-7,TGTGCCAATCTTAACTTCGTGCAGGGAGCCTACGAGCAGTACTTC,CANLNFVQGAYEQYF
.,TRBV5-6,.,TRBJ2-5,TGTGCCAGCAGCTCCGGGGGGCCGAGGGAGACCCAGTACTTC,CASSSGGPRETQYF
.,TRBV7-2,.,TRBJ1-5,TGTGCCAGCAGCTCCCAGATGGATCAGCCCCAGCATTTT,CASSSQMDQPQHF
TRBD1,TRBV11-1,.,TRBJ1-1,TGTGCCAGCAGTCTACAGGGGAATGAAGCTTTCTTT,CASSLQGNEAFF
TRBD1,TRBV7-9,.,TRBJ1-1,TGTGCCAGCAGCCCCCGGACAGGAGGGAACACTGAAGCTTTCTTT,CASSPRTGGNTEAFF
.,TRBV7-2,.,TRBJ1-2,TGTGCCAGCAGCTTAGCGCGGGCAGCTAATGTTAACTATGGCTACACCTTC,CASSLARAANVNYGYTF
TRBD1,TRBV4-2,few,TRBJ1-1,TGTGCCAGCAGCCAAGAAAGAGGGGGCCCGAACACTGAAGCTTTCTTT,CASSQERGGPNTEAFF
.,TRBV4-1,.,TRBJ1-4,TGCGCCAGCAGCCAGATTGTTCGGACGGGAGAAAAACTGTTTTTT,CASSQIVRTGEKLFF
TRBD1,TRBV30,.,TRBJ1-5,TGTGCCTGGAGTGTAGGCGGACAGGGCAATCAGCCCCAGCATTTT,CAWSVGGQGNQPQHF